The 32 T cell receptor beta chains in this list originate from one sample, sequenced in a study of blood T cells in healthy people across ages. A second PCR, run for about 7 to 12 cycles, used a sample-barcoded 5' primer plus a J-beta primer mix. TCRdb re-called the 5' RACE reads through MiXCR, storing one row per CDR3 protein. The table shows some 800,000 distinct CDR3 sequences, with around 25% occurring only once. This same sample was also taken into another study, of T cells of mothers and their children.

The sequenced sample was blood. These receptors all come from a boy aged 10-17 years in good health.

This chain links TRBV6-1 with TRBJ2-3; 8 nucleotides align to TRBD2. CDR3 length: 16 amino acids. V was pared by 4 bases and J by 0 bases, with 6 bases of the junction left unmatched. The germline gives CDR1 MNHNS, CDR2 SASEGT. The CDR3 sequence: CASSAWRGASTDTQYF. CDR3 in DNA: TGTGCCAGCAGTGCCTGGCGGGGGGCTAGCACAGATACGCAGTATTTT.

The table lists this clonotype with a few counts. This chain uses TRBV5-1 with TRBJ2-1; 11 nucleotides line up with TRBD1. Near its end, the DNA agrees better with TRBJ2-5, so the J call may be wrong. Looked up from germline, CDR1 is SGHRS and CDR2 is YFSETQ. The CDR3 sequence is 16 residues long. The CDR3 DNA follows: TGCGCCAGCAGCCGGGGACAGGGGGGTTCCGTAGAGACCCAGTACTTC. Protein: CASSRGQGGSVETQYF.

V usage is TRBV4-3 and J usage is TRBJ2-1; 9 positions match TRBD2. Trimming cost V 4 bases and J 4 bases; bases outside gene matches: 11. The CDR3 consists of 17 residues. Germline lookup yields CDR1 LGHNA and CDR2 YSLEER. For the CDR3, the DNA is TGCGCCAGCAGCCCCTCCCTGGGTAGCGGGAGTTACAATGAGCAGTTCTTC. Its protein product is CASSPSLGSGSYNEQFF.

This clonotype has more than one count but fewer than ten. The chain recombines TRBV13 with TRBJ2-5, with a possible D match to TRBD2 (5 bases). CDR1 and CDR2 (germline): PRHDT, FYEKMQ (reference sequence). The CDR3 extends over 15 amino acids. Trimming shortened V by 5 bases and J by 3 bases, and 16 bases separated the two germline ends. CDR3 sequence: CASSTYGNQEETQYF. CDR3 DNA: TGTGCCAGCAGCACCTACGGGAACCAGGAAGAGACCCAGTACTTC.

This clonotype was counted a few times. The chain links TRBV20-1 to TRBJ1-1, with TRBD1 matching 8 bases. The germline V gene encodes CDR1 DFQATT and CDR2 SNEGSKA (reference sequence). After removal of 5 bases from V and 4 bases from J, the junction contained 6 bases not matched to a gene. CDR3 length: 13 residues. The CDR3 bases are TGCAGTGCTCAGGACAGGGCGGGCACTGAAGCTTTCTTT. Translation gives CSAQDRAGTEAFF.

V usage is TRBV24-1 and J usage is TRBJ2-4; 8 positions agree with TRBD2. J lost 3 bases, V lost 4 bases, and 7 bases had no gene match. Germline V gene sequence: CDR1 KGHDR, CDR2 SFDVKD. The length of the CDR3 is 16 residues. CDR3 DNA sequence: TGTGCCACCAGTGACTCGTCCGGGACTAGCAAAAACATTCAGTACTTC. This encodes CATSDSSGTSKNIQYF.

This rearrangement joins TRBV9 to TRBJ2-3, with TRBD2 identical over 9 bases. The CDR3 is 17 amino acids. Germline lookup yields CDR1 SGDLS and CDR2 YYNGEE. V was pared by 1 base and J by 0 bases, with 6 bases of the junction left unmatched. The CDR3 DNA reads TGTGCCAGCAGCGTAACCCGCACTAGCGGGAGCACAGATACGCAGTATTTT. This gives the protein CASSVTRTSGSTDTQYF.

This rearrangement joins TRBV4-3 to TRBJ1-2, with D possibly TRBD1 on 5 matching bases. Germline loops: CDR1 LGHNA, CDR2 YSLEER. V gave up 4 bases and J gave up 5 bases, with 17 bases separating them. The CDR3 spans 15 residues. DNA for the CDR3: TGCGCCAGCAGCCCCAGCCGGGACTGGGATTATGGCTACACCTTC. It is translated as CASSPSRDWDYGYTF.

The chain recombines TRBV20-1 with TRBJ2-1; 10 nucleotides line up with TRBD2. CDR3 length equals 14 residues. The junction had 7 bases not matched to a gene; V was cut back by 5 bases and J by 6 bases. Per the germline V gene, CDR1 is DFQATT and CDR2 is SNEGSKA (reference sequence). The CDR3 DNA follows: TGCAGTGCTCAAGGACTAGCGGCCTTCAATGAGCAGTTCTTC. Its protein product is CSAQGLAAFNEQFF.

This CDR3 is CASSTLGGLYEQYF. Written as DNA, the CDR3 is TGTGCCAGCAGCACCCTTGGGGGCCTCTACGAGCAGTACTTC. The V call is TRBV7-9, the J call TRBJ2-7; D might be TRBD1 (6 bases). Germline V CDR1 and CDR2: SEHNR, FQNEAQ (reference sequence). With 5 bases removed from V and 3 bases from J, the gap between germline ends came to 14 bases. This CDR3 comprises 14 residues.

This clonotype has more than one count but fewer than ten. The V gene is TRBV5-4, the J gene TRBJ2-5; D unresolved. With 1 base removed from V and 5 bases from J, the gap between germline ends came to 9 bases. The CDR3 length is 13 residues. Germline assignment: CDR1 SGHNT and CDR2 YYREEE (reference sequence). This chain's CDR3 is CASSLRSLETQYF. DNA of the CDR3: TGTGCCAGCAGCTTGCGGAGCTTGGAGACCCAGTACTTC.

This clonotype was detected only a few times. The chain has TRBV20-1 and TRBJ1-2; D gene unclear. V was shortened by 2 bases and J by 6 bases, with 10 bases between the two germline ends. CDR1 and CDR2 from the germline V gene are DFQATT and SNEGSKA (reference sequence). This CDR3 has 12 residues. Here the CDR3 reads CSARWWENGYTF. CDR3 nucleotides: TGCAGTGCTAGATGGTGGGAGAATGGCTACACCTTC.

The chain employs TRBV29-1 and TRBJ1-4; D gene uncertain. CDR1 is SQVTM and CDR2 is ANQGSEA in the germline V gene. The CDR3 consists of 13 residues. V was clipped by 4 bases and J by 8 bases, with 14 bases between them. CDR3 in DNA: TGCAGCGTTGGGCAAGGTGCTCCCGAAAAACTGTTTTTT. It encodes CSVGQGAPEKLFF. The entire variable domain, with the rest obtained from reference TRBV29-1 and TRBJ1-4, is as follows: SAVISQKPSRDICQRGTSLTIQCQVDSQVTMMFWYRQQPGQSLTLIATANQGSEATYESGFVIDKFPISRPNLTFSTLTVSNMSPEDSSIYLCSVGQGAPEKLFFGSGTQLSVL.

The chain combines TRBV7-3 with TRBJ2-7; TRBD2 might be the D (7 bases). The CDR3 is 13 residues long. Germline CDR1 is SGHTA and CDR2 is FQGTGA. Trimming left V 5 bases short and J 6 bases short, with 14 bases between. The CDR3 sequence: CASSLRGGGEQYF. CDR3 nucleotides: TGTGCCAGCAGCCTAAGGGGAGGGGGCGAGCAGTACTTC. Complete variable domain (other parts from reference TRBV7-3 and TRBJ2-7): GAGVSQTPSNKVTEKGKYVELRCDPISGHTALYWYRQSLGQGPEFLIYFQGTGAADDSGLPNDRFFAVRPEGSVSTLKIQRTERGDSAVYLCASSLRGGGEQYFGPGTRLTVT.

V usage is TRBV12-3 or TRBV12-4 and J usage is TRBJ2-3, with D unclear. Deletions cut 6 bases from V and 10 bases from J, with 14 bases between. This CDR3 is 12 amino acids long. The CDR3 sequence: CASRVGIDAQYF. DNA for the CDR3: TGTGCCAGCAGAGTGGGAATCGATGCGCAGTATTTT.

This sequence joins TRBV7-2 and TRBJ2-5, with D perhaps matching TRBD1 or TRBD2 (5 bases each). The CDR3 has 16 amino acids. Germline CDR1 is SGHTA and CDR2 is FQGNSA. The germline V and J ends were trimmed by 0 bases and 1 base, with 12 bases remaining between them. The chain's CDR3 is CASSLASGLLQETQYF. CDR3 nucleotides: TGTGCCAGCAGCTTAGCGTCGGGGCTCCTCCAAGAGACCCAGTACTTC.

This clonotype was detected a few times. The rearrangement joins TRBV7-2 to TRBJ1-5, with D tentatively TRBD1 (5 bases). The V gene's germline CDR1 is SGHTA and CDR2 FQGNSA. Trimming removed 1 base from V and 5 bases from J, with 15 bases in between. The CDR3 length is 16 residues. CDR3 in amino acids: CASSLGSGTGYQPQHF. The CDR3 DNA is TGTGCCAGCAGCTTAGGGTCCGGGACGGGTTATCAGCCCCAGCATTTT.

As DNA, the CDR3 is TGTGCCAGCAGCGACCTGGCGTCAGGGGAAAACATTCAGTACTTC. Amino acids: CASSDLASGENIQYF. The chain has TRBV5-5 and TRBJ2-4, with a possible D match to TRBD1 (6 bases). CDR1 and CDR2 from the germline V gene are SGHKS and YYEKEE (reference sequence). There are 15 residues in the CDR3. V was trimmed by 4 bases and J by 5 bases, leaving 16 bases between them.

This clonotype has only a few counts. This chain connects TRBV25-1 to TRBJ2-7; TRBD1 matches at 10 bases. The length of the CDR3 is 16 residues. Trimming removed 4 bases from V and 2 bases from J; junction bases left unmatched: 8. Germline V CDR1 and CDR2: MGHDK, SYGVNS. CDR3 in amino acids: CASSVWGTGVTYEQYF. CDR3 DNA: TGTGCCAGCAGTGTCTGGGGGACAGGGGTTACCTACGAGCAGTACTTC.

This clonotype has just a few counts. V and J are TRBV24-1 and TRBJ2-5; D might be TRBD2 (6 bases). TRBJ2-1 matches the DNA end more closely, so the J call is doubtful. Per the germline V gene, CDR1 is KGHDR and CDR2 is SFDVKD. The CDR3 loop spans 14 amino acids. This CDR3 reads CATSDYASANEQFF. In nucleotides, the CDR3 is TGTGCCACCAGTGATTACGCTAGCGCGAATGAGCAGTTCTTC.

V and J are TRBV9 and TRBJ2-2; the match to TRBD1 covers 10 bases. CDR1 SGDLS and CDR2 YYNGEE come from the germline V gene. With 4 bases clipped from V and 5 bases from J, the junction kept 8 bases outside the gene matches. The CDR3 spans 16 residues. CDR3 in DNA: TGTGCCAGCAGCACCGGGACAGGGGTGGGGACCGGGGAGCTGTTTTTT. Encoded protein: CASSTGTGVGTGELFF.

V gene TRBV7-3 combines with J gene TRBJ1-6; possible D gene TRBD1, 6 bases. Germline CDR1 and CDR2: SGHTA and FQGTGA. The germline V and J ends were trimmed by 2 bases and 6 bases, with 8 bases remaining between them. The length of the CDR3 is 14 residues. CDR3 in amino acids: CASSLGTSNSPLHF. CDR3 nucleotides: TGTGCCAGCAGCTTAGGGACAAGTAATTCACCCCTCCACTTT.

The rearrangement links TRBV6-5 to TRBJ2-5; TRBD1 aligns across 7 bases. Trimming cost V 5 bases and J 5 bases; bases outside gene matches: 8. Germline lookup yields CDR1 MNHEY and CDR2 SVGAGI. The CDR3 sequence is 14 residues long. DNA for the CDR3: TGTGCCAGCAGTGACACAGGGGTAGGGGAGACCCAGTACTTC. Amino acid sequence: CASSDTGVGETQYF.

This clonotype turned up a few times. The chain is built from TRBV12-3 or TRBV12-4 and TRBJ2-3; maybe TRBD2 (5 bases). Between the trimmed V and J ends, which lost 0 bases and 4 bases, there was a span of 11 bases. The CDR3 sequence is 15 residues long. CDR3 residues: CASSLADAGADTQYF. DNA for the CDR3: TGTGCCAGCAGTTTAGCGGACGCCGGGGCAGATACGCAGTATTTT.

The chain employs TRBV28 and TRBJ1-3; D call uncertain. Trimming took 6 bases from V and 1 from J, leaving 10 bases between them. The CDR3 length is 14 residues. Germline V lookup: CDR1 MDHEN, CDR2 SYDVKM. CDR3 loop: CASRPNNSGNTIYF. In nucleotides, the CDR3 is TGTGCCAGCAGACCTAACAATTCTGGAAACACCATATATTTT.

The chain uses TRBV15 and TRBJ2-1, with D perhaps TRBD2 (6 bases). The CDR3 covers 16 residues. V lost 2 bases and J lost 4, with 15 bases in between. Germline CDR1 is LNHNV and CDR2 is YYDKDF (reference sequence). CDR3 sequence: CATSRPDWRGYNEQFF. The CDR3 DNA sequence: TGTGCCACCAGCAGACCCGACTGGCGGGGTTACAATGAGCAGTTCTTC. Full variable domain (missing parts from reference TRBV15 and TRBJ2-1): DAMVIQNPRYQVTQFGKPVTLSCSQTLNHNVMYWYQQKSSQAPKLLFHYYDKDFNNEADTPDNFQSRRPNTSFCFLDIRSPGLGDTAMYLCATSRPDWRGYNEQFFGPGTRLTVL.

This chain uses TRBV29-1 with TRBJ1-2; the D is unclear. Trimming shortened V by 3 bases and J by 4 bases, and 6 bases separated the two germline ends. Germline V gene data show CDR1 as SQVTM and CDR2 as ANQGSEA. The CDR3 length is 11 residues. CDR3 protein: CSVERPYGYTF. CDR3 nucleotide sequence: TGCAGCGTTGAGCGTCCCTATGGCTACACCTTC. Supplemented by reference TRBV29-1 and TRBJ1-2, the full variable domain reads SAVISQKPSRDICQRGTSLTIQCQVDSQVTMMFWYRQQPGQSLTLIATANQGSEATYESGFVIDKFPISRPNLTFSTLTVSNMSPEDSSIYLCSVERPYGYTFGSGTRLTVV.

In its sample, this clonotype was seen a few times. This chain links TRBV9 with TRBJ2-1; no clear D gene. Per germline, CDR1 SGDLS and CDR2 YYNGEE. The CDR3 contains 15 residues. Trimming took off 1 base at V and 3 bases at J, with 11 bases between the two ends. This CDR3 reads CASSVLGEGYNEQFF. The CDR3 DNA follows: TGTGCCAGCAGCGTACTCGGAGAAGGCTACAATGAGCAGTTCTTC.

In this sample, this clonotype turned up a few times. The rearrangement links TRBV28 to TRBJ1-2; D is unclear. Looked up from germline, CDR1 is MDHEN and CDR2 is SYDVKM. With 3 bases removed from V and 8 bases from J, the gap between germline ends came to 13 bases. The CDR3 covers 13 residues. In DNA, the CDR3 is TGTGCCAGCAGTTTGGTCCTCTCGTGGGGCTACACCTTC. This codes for CASSLVLSWGYTF.

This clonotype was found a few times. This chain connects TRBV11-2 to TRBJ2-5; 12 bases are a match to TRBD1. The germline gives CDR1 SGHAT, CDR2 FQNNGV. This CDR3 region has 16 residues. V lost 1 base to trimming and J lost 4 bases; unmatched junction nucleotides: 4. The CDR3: CASSLGGQGASETQYF. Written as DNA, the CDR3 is TGTGCCAGCAGCTTAGGGGGACAGGGGGCATCAGAGACCCAGTACTTC.

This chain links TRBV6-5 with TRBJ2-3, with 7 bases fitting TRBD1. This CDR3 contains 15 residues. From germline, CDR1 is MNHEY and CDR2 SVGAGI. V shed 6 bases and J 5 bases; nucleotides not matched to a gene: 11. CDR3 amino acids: CASRPHRGKGDTQYF. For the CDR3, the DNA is TGTGCCAGCAGACCCCACAGGGGCAAGGGAGATACGCAGTATTTT.

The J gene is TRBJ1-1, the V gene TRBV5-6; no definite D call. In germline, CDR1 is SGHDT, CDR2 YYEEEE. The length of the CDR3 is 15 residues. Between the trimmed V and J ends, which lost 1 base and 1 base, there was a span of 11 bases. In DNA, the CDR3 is TGTGCCAGCAGCTTGAACTCCGGCTGGAACACTGAAGCTTTCTTT. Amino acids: CASSLNSGWNTEAFF.